Listed here is a single TCR beta chain. Its antigen remains unknown. The record originates from a study of T cells in localized non-small cell lung cancer. Method: immunoSEQ multiplex PCR; TCRdb's copy keeps in-frame clones and lacks some. The table lists tens of thousands of clones, 85% to 90% of them singletons. Study results and limitations: Median about 58 top-100 tumor clones were shared with paired adjacent lung. Longer overall survival was associated with a higher density of T cells in the blood. Uninvolved adjacent lung showed peak T cell clonality, exceeding tumor. Because researchers sequenced only one region of the tumor, heterogeneity is still possible.

The material was peripheral blood, obtained before any cancer treatment. This receptor was identified in a female donor older than 55 with stage I lung adenocarcinoma.

The CDR3 nucleotides are TGTGCCAGCAGTTACGGGGGGCTGGATGGCTACACCTTC. Its translation: CASSYGGLDGYTF. This chain uses TRBV6-5 with TRBJ1-2; maybe TRBD1 (6 bases). Trimming shortened V by 2 bases and J by 6 bases, and 10 bases separated the two germline ends. Per the germline V gene, CDR1 is MNHEY and CDR2 is SVGAGI. The CDR3 length is 13 residues.